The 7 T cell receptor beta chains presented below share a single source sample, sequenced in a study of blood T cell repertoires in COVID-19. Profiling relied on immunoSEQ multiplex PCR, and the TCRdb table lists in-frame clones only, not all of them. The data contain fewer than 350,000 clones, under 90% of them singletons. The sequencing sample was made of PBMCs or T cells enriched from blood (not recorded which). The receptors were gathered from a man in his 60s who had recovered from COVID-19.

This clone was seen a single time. The CDR3 spells CASSSPGLASGELFF. CDR3 nucleotide sequence: TGTGCCAGCAGTTCCCCGGGACTAGCTTCGGGGGAGCTGTTTTTT. The chain has TRBV28 and TRBJ2-2; 9 bases match TRBD2. CDR1 MDHEN and CDR2 SYDVKM come from the germline V gene. This CDR3 is 15 amino acids long. After removal of 4 bases from V and 8 bases from J, the junction contained 8 bases not matched to a gene.

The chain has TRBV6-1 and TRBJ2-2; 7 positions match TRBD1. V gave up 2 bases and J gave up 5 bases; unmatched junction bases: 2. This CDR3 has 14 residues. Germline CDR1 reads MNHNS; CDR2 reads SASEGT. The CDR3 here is CASSELQGTGELFF. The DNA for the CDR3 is TGTGCCAGCAGTGAACTACAGGGGACCGGGGAGCTGTTTTTT.

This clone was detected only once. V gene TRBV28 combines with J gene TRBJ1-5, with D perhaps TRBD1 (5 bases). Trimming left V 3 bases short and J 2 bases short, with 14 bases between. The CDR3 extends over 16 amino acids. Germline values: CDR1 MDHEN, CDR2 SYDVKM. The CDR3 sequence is CASSLVVGAGNQPQHF. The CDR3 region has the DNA TGTGCCAGCAGTTTGGTCGTAGGGGCAGGCAATCAGCCCCAGCATTTT.

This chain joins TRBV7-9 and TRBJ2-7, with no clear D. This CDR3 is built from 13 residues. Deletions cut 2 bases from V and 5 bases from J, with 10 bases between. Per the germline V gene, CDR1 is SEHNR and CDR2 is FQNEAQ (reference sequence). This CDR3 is CASSLNWSDEQYF. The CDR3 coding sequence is TGTGCCAGCAGCTTAAATTGGTCGGACGAGCAGTACTTC.

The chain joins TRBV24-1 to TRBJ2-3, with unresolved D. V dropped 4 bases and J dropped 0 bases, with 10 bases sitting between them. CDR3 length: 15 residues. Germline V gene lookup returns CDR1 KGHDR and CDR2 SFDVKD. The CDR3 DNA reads TGTGCCACCAGTGACCCTGCGGCTAGCACAGATACGCAGTATTTT. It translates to CATSDPAASTDTQYF.

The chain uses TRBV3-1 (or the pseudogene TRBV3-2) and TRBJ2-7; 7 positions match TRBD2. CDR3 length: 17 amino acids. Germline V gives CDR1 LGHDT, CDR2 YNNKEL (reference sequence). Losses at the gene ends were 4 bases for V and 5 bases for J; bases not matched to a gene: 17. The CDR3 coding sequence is TGTGCCAGCAGCCGGACCCCTGTATTGTTAGCGGGCGACGAGCAGTACTTC. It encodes CASSRTPVLLAGDEQYF.

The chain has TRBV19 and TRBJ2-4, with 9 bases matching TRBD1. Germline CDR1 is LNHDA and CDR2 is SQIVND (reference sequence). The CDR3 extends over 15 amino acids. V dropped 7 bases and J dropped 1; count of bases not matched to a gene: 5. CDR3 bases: TGTGCCAGTACTTTACAGGGGGCGGCCAAAAACATTCAGTACTTC. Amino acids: CASTLQGAAKNIQYF.